This TCR beta chain derives from a study of identical twins. TCRdb called the 5' RACE reads again in MiXCR, with one record for every CDR3 protein. The data hold around 250,000 distinct CDR3 sequences, with about an eighth observed a single time. V lost 0 bases, J lost 4 bases, and 9 bases lay in between. Germline lookup yields CDR1 DFQATT and CDR2 SNEGSKA (reference sequence). CDR3 length equals 13 residues. The same data also went into a second study, on yellow fever vaccine responses in identical twins. That work contributes: A vaccine T cell response that seemed partly convergent and partly personalized was reported in twins.

V usage is TRBV20-1 and J usage is TRBJ1-1; D gene unclear. The material sequenced was memory (CD45RO+) T cells sorted from blood. This clonotype originated in a woman aged 18-29 years in good health. CDR3: CSARDLWSTEAFF. CDR3 DNA sequence: TGCAGTGCTAGAGATCTCTGGTCCACTGAAGCTTTCTTT.